These T cell receptor beta chains were read from a single sample in a study of blood T cell repertoires in COVID-19. Using immunoSEQ multiplex PCR, the repertoire was profiled, and TCRdb retains in-frame clones only, with some absent. The sample gives roughly 60,000 clones, over 80% of which show up once; about a tenth is in the top ten. The material sequenced was peripheral blood. The source of these receptors is a man aged 25 to 40 with COVID-19, enrolled during active disease. The CDR3 runs from the conserved cysteine through the conserved F or W. D genes are given only for firm matches. Not all rows give a size; the values are once, few, many and, for expanded clones, a class.

clone_size j_call d_call v_call cdr3_nt cdr3_aa
NA TRBJ1-5 NA TRBV18 NA CASSLRAGGDQPQHF
NA TRBJ2-3 TRBD2 TRBV20-1 TGCAGTGCTAGTCCGCGGCAGAATGCCCTAGCGGGGAGGGATACGCAGTATTTT CSASPRQNALAGRDTQYF
NA TRBJ1-5 TRBD1 TRBV18 TGTGCCAGCTCCGGGACAGTCAATCAGCCCCAGCATTTT CASSGTVNQPQHF
few TRBJ1-6 TRBD1 TRBV27 TGTGCCAGCAGAACCGGGACAGTTAATTCACCCCTCCACTTT CASRTGTVNSPLHF
NA TRBJ1-2 NA TRBV18 TGTGCCAGCTCACCGTCGGACAGTCGTGGCTACACCTTC CASSPSDSRGYTF
once TRBJ2-7 TRBD2 TRBV5-6 TGTGCCAGCAGCGCGCCGGGACTAGCGGGATTTATTGGGGCCTACGAGCAGTACTTC CASSAPGLAGFIGAYEQYF
NA TRBJ1-1 NA TRBV5-1 TGCGCCAGCAGGGAATTGACAGGGAACACTGAAGCTTTCTTT CASRELTGNTEAFF
NA TRBJ2-1 NA TRBV21-1 TGTGCCGGTGACAAGACAGACAATGAGCAGTTCTTC CAGDKTDNEQFF
NA TRBJ2-7 NA TRBV28 TGTGCCACCTTAGAAAACGACGGGGGAATACTCGAGCAGTACTTC CATLENDGGILEQYF
NA TRBJ2-5 NA TRBV28 TGTGCCAGCAGCCTGGACAATTCGGGAGAGACCCAGTACTTC CASSLDNSGETQYF
NA TRBJ2-5 NA TRBV10-2 TGCGCCAGCAGAACGTCGGGAATAGAGACCCAGTACTTC CASRTSGIETQYF
once TRBJ2-7 TRBD2 TRBV5-1 TGCGCCAGCAGTCAGACTAGCGGGAACTACGAGCAGTACTTC CASSQTSGNYEQYF
NA TRBJ2-1 NA TRBV7-7 TGTGCTAGCGAGCAAGTGGGGACTGGCAATGAGCAGTTCTTC CASEQVGTGNEQFF
NA TRBJ1-1 NA TRBV6-2/TRBV6-3 TGTGCCAGCAGTTACGGGGGGTCCCCTGAAGCTTTCTTT CASSYGGSPEAFF
NA TRBJ1-1 NA TRBV4-1 TGCGCCAGCAGCTGGATTGACAGTGAGAACACTGAAGCTTTCTTT CASSWIDSENTEAFF
NA TRBJ2-4 NA TRBV6-1 TGTGCCAGCAGTGAGTCCGGGAGCTCCCTCATTCAGTACTTC CASSESGSSLIQYF
NA TRBJ2-7 NA TRBV19 TGTGCCAGTAGTGCCCCCGGGGGTGTCGCCTACGAGCAGTACTTC CASSAPGGVAYEQYF
many TRBJ1-3 NA TRBV9 TGTGCCAGCAGCGTAGCTGACAACCTCGACTCTGGAAACACCATATATTTT CASSVADNLDSGNTIYF
NA TRBJ1-3 TRBD1 TRBV5-4 TGTGCCAGCAGCCGGGCCGACAGGGGATACGGAAACACCATATATTTT CASSRADRGYGNTIYF
NA TRBJ2-3 NA TRBV7-9 TGTGCCAGCAGCTTACCAAACAGAGTCTCCACAGATACGCAGTATTTT CASSLPNRVSTDTQYF
few TRBJ1-5 NA TRBV24-1 TGTGCCACCAGTGCGGACATTAGCAATCAGCCCCAGCATTTT CATSADISNQPQHF
NA TRBJ2-1 NA TRBV28 TGTGCCAGCAGTTTATTCCCAGGGGATGAGCAGTTCTTC CASSLFPGDEQFF
few TRBJ1-1 TRBD1 TRBV6-6 TGTGCCAGCAGGTCGGACAGGGAGAGTGAAGCTTTCTTT CASRSDRESEAFF
NA TRBJ1-1 NA TRBV2 TGTGCCAGCAGTGAAGCAGGGGGAGCTTTCTTT CASSEAGGAFF
medium-sized TRBJ1-5 NA TRBV11-2 TGTGCCAGCAGCCGCGGTTACGGCAATCAGCCCCAGCATTTT CASSRGYGNQPQHF
NA TRBJ2-7 TRBD2 TRBV4-3 TGCGCCAGCAGCCAATCCGGCGGGAGCGGGAACTACGAGCAGTACTTC CASSQSGGSGNYEQYF
NA TRBJ1-5 NA TRBV7-8 TGTGCCAGCAGCCAGGGCGGTCGCGGGAACCAGCCCCAGCATTTT CASSQGGRGNQPQHF
NA TRBJ2-7 NA TRBV5-8 TGTGCCAGCACTCCCCGCGGGTCCATATACTACGAGCAGTACTTC CASTPRGSIYYEQYF
NA TRBJ2-6 NA TRBV23-1 TGCGCCAGCAGTCTGCGGGCTGGGGCCAACGTCCTGACTTTC CASSLRAGANVLTF
NA TRBJ1-5 NA TRBV24-1 TGTGCCACCAGTGCGGGAGTAAGCAATCAGCCCCAGCATTTT CATSAGVSNQPQHF
NA TRBJ2-3 TRBD2 TRBV4-1 TGCGCCAGCAGCCAAATACCGGCTAGCGGAGATACGCAGTATTTT CASSQIPASGDTQYF
NA TRBJ2-6 NA TRBV7-9 TGTGCCAGCAGCCCTACAGGGTACTCTGGGGCCAACGTCCTGACTTTC CASSPTGYSGANVLTF